The present TCR beta chain was sequenced within a study of human T cells and chemical hapten exposure. The overall study: Among samples, TCR yields varied mainly because of small differences in pooled library volume.

Germline lookup yields CDR1 SQVTM and CDR2 ANQGSEA. V lost 3 bases, J lost 6 bases, and 13 bases lay in between. CDR3 length: 13 residues. Per the original methods: Samples had a median of 95,638 TCRs, ranging roughly 23,224 to 700,000. TCRdb redid the calling of the RACE reads with MiXCR, one entry per CDR3 protein. These V and J calls derive from TCRdb rather than the authors' analysis. The sample lists roughly 120,000 distinct CDR3 sequences; roughly 9.5% were seen once. Time point meaning: healthy volunteer bleed at 2 weeks. Whole blood, unfractionated, served as the material for total RNA extraction.

This sequence originates from a male donor in good health. Some clones in this sample may be carry-over from other donors' samples. Sample: whole blood. The rearrangement joins TRBV29-1 to TRBJ2-3, with D uncertain. The CDR3 region is CSVELRQLDTQYF. The CDR3 DNA reads TGCAGCGTTGAGCTGCGCCAGCTGGATACGCAGTATTTT.